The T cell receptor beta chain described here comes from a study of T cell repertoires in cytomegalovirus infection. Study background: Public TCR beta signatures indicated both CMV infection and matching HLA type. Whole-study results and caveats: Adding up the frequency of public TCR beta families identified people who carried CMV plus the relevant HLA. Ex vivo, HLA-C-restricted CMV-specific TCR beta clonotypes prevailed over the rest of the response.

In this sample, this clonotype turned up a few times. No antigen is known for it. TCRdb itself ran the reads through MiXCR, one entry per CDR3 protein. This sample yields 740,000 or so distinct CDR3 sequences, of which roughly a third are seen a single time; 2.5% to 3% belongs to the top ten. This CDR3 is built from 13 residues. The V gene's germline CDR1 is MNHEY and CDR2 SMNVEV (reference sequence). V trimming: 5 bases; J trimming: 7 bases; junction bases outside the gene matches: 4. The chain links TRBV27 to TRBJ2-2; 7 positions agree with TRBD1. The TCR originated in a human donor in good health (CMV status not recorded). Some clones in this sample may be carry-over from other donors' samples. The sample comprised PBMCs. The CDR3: CASSRRDSGELFF. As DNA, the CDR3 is TGTGCCAGCAGTCGCCGGGACAGCGGGGAGCTGTTTTTT.